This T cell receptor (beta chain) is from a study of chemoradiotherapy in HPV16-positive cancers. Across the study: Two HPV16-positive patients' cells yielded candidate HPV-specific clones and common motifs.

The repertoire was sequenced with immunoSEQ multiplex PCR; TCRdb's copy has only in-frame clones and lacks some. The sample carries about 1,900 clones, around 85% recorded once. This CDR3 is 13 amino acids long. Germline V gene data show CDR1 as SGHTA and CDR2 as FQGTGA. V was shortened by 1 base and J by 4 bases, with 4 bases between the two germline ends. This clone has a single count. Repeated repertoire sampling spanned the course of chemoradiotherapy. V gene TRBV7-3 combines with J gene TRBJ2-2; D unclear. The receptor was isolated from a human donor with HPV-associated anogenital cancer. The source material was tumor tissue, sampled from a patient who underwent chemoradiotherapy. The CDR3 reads CASSLSSTGELFF. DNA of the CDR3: TGTGCCAGCAGCTTAAGCAGCACCGGGGAGCTGTTTTTT. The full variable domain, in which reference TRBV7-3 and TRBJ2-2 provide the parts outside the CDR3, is GAGVSQTPSNKVTEKGKYVELRCDPISGHTALYWYRQSLGQGPEFLIYFQGTGAADDSGLPNDRFFAVRPEGSVSTLKIQRTERGDSAVYLCASSLSSTGELFFGEGSRLTVL.